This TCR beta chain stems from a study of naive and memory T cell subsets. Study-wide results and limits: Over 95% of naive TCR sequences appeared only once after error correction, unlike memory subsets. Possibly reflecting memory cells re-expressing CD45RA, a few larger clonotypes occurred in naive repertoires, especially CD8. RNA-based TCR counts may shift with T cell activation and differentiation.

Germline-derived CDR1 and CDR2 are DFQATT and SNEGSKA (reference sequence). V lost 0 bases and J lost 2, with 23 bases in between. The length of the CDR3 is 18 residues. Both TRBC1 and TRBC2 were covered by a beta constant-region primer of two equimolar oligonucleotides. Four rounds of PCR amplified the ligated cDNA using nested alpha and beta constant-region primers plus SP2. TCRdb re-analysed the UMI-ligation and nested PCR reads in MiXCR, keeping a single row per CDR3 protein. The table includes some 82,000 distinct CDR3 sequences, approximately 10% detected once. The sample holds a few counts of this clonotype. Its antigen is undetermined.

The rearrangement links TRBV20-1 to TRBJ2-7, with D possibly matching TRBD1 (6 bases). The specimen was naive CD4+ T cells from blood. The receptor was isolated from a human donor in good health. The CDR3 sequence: CSARDPGAGTPSTYEQYF. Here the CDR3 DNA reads TGCAGTGCTAGAGACCCAGGGGCCGGGACCCCATCTACCTACGAGCAGTACTTC.